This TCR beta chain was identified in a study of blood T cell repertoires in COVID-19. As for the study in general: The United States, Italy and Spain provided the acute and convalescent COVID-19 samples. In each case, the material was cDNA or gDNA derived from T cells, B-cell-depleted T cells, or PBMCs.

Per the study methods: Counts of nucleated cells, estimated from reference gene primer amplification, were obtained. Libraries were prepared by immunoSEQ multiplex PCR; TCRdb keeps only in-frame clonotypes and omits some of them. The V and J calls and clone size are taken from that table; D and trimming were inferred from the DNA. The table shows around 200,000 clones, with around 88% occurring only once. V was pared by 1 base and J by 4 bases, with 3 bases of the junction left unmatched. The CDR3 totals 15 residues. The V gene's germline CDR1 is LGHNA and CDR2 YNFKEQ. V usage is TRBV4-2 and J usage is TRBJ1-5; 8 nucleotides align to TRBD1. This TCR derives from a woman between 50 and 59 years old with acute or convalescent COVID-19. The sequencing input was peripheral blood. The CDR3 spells CASSQARQGNQPQHF. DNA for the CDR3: TGTGCCAGCAGCCAAGCGAGACAGGGGAATCAGCCCCAGCATTTT.